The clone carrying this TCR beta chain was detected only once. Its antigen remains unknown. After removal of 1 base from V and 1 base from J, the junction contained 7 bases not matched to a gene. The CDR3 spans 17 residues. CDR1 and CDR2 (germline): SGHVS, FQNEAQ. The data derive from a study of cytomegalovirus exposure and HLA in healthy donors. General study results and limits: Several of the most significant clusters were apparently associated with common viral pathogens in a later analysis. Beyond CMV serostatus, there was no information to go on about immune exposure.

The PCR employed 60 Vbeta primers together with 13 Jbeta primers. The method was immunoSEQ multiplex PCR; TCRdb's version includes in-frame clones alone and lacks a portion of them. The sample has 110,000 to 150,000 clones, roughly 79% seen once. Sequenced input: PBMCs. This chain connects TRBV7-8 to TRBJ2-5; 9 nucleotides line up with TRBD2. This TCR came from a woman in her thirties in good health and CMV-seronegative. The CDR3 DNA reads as TGTGCCAGCAGCTTAGACGGCAGCGGGGGGTTCCAAGAGACCCAGTACTTC. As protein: CASSLDGSGGFQETQYF.